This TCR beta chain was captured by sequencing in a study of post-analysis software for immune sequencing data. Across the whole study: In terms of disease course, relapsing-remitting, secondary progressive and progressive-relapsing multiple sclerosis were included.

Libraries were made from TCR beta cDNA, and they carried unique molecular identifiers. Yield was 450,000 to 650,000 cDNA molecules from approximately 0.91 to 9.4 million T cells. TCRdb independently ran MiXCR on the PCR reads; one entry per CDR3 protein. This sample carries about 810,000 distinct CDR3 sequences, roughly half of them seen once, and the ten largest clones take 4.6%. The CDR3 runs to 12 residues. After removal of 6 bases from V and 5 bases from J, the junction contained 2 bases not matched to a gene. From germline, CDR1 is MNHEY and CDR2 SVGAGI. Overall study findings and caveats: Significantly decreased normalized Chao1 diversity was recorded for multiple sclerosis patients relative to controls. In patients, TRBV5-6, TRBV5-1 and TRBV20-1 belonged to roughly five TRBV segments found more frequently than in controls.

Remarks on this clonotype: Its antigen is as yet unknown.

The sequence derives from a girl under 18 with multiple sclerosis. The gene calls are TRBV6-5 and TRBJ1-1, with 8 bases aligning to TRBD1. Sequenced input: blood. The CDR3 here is CASRQGETEAFF. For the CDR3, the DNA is TGTGCCAGCAGACAGGGGGAAACTGAAGCTTTCTTT.